Reported below is one TCR beta chain. The data were obtained in a study of identical twins. Each CDR3 protein gets one entry after TCRdb re-called the 5' RACE reads with MiXCR. Counted here are about 200,000 distinct CDR3 sequences, about 15% occurring once; the ten biggest clones make up around 40%. These data were also reused for a study on T cells expressing NK-cell markers. That study adds: With an anti-gamma-delta TCR antibody, sorting in several experiments was kept to alpha-beta TCR T cells. These clonotypes also led the CD3+CD56-NKG2C+ fraction in a handful of donors.

Sequencing used CD8+ T cells sorted from blood. The source is a woman aged 18-35 years in good health.

DNA of the CDR3: TGCAGCGTTCGGGACACCTACTATGGCTACACCTTC. As protein: CSVRDTYYGYTF. The chain has TRBV29-1 and TRBJ1-2; D may be TRBD1 (6 bases). The germline V gene encodes CDR1 SQVTM and CDR2 ANQGSEA. The CDR3 extends over 12 amino acids. Trimming stripped 5 bases from V and 3 bases from J, with 10 bases between.